In this sample, the clone carrying this T cell receptor beta chain turned up a few times. What it binds is not known. The sequenced template was cDNA made from the entire isolated RNA. Sequenced by immunoSEQ multiplex PCR; TCRdb stores in-frame clones only, minus some. The table includes fewer than 900,000 clones, about a sixth detected once. This sample stems from a study of beta chain features in type 1 diabetes. In the study overall: Sorted cell examination encompassed roughly 110,000,000 cells across all samples.

Trimming stripped 3 bases from V and 1 base from J, with 10 bases between. The germline V gene has CDR1 SGHRS and CDR2 YFSETQ. The CDR3 runs 14 residues. The study's findings and limits: All four CD4+ subsets from Type 1 diabetes patients carried moderately but significantly shorter TCRB CDR3s. Among type 1 diabetes patients, VDJ junctions had fewer insertions and more deletions. Equally in patients and controls, shorter templates might have been favored by PCR.

The rearrangement links TRBV5-1 to TRBJ1-1; unclear D gene. Sequenced input: naive CD4+ T cells from blood. The origin of this receptor is a woman under 30 in good health. CDR3 sequence: CASSSQGRNTEAFF. The CDR3 DNA reads TGCGCCAGCAGCTCACAAGGACGGAACACTGAAGCTTTCTTT.